These 11 T cell receptor beta chains share one sample of origin, sequenced in a study of T cell repertoires in aging, cancer and after chemotherapy (dated by TCRdb to 2018 to 2020). For sequencing, an Illumina MiSeq was employed. Rearranged TRB sequences spanning V, D and J segments were amplified by multiplex touch-down PCR using a mixed TRB-A/B primer pool. TCRdb itself trimmed the public reads at Q25 with fastp, ran MiXCR and retained productive beta chains. Each entry is one CDR3 protein sequence, shown with its most common DNA and genes. Across this sample there are roughly 860 distinct CDR3 sequences, with 72% seen only once. The top ten constitute approximately 51% of the sample. Genomic DNA extracted from peripheral blood, rather than sorted cells or RNA, was used as the source for amplification of TCR beta rearrangements. Specimen: blood. The receptor source for this set is a human donor with a blood cancer.

This clonotype was seen a single time. The gene calls are TRBV7-2 and TRBJ2-1; D possibly matches TRBD1 or TRBD2 (5 bases each). Per the germline V gene, CDR1 is SGHTA and CDR2 is FQGNSA. The CDR3 totals 16 residues. The V and J ends lost 7 bases and 0 bases respectively, with 16 bases between them. CDR3 DNA: TGTGCCAGCACCCCTTTCGGGACGGCCTCCTACAATGAGCAGTTCTTC. It codes for CASTPFGTASYNEQFF.

This sequence joins TRBV7-6 and TRBJ2-3; D not certain. Trimming took off 0 bases at V and 0 bases at J, with 4 bases between the two ends. Per germline, CDR1 SGHVS and CDR2 FNYEAQ. This CDR3 spans 14 amino acids. The CDR3 here is CASSLARSTDTQYF. Here the CDR3 DNA reads TGTGCCAGCAGCTTAGCGCGAAGCACAGATACGCAGTATTTT.

This clonotype was recorded once. One end of the junction varies from germline; a read error may be responsible. The CDR3 spells CATSVRTELTDTQYF. The CDR3 nucleotides are TGTGCCACCAGTGTCCGGACAGAATTAACAGATACGCAGTATTTT. The chain carries TRBV6-1 and TRBJ2-3, with TRBD1 as a possible D gene (6 bases). The CDR3 runs to 15 residues. Per the germline V gene, CDR1 is MNHNS and CDR2 is SASEGT.

The chain couples TRBV29-1 to TRBJ1-2; the match to TRBD1 covers 7 bases. The germline gives CDR1 SQVTM, CDR2 ANQGSEA. With 3 bases clipped from V and 4 bases from J, the junction kept 14 bases outside the gene matches. The CDR3 length is 16 residues. CDR3 sequence reads: CSVDSKEGALSYGYTF. The CDR3 DNA reads as TGCAGCGTTGACTCGAAGGAGGGGGCTCTAAGCTATGGCTACACCTTC.

CDR3 sequence: CASSVGSSGLAFLNIQYF. Written as DNA, the CDR3 is TGTGCCAGCAGCGTAGGATCGTCTGGACTCGCCTTTTTGAACATTCAGTACTTC. The chain combines TRBV9 with TRBJ2-4; TRBD2 is a possible D gene (5 bases). The CDR3 contains 18 residues. Germline V CDR1 and CDR2: SGDLS, YYNGEE. V shed 0 bases and J shed 7 bases, with 23 bases lying between them.

J is TRBJ2-3 and V is TRBV6-5, with 9 bases aligning to TRBD2. CDR3 length: 15 amino acids. Germline V CDR1 and CDR2: MNHEY, SVGAGI. V dropped 5 bases and J dropped 5; count of bases not matched to a gene: 8. CDR3 loop: CASSQNSGGRDTQYF. The CDR3 region has the DNA TGTGCCAGCAGTCAAAATAGCGGGGGACGAGATACGCAGTATTTT.

This clonotype is medium-sized. The chain is built from TRBV21-1 and TRBJ2-5. TRBV21-1 represents a pseudogene. The CDR3 is 15 amino acids. The CDR3 is CASSKINRDKETQYF. For the CDR3, the DNA is TGTGCCAGCAGCAAAATTAATCGGGACAAAGAGACCCAGTACTTC.

V and J are TRBV30 and TRBJ1-5; tentatively, D is TRBD1 (5 bases). V was clipped by 3 bases and J by 0 bases, with 9 bases between them. Germline V lookup: CDR1 GTSNPN, CDR2 SVGIG (reference sequence). CDR3 length equals 14 residues. This chain's CDR3 is CAWSLQGSNQPQHF. For the CDR3, the DNA is TGTGCCTGGAGCCTCCAGGGTAGCAATCAGCCCCAGCATTTT.

The rearrangement uses TRBV29-1 and TRBJ2-6; D is perhaps TRBD1 (6 bases). The CDR3 has 17 residues. Germline lookup yields CDR1 SQVTM and CDR2 ANQGSEA. Trimming left V 6 bases short and J 0 bases short, with 18 bases between. The CDR3 DNA follows: TGCAGCGTAGGGGACACTGAAATCCCCTCTGGGGCCAACGTCCTGACTTTC. Protein: CSVGDTEIPSGANVLTF.

The chain is built from TRBV18 and TRBJ2-5, with a weak D call TRBD1 (6 bases). Per germline, CDR1 KGHSH and CDR2 LQKENI. V was shortened by 0 bases and J by 4 bases, with 12 bases between the two germline ends. This CDR3 spans 15 amino acids. For the CDR3, the DNA is TGTGCCAGCTCACCACCTTCTATGACAGGAGAGACCCAGTACTTC. Translated: CASSPPSMTGETQYF.

This clonotype has a handful of counts. This chain connects TRBV6-5 to TRBJ1-4, with TRBD1 matching over 7 bases. The germline V gene has CDR1 MNHEY and CDR2 SVGAGI. The CDR3 consists of 15 residues. V shed 6 bases and J 0 bases; nucleotides not matched to a gene: 4. The CDR3 loop reads CASRGGTATNEKLFF. The CDR3, as DNA: TGTGCCAGCAGGGGGGGGACAGCAACTAATGAAAAACTGTTTTTT.